Included here is one T cell receptor (beta chain) sequence, with context. This clonotype was seen repeatedly, ten times or more. Its antigen remains unidentified. Within one base of it there is no much larger clone, and no base qualities were kept. From the germline V gene, CDR1 is ENHRY and CDR2 is SYGVKD. A distance of 5 bases separates the germline ends of V and J, which lose 6 bases and 0 bases respectively. Spanning cysteine to phenylalanine, the CDR3 consists of 12 amino acids. Only the CDR3 DNA is retained, 36 bases long and in frame from the first base. The treatment or condition label of this sample denotes: allogeneic hematopoietic cell transplantation with graft depleted of TCRalphabeta T cells and CD19 B cells. The transplant recipients were children given TCRalphabeta/CD19-depleted allogeneic hematopoietic cell grafts. The sample originates from a study of T-cell reconstitution after alpha-beta-depleted transplantation in children listed by TCRdb under 2016. Background for the entire study: Using TCR repertoire profiling, the study followed T-cell immune reconstitution in a quantitative way in children after TCRalphabeta/CD19-depleted allogeneic hematopoietic cell transplantation.

What the study reported, not specific to this receptor: Apparently early alphabetaT-cell count recovery about two months after transplant reportedly relied on only several hundred rapidly expanded clones derived from non-depleted graft cells. The high TCRbeta diversity at day 60 in some patients was ascribed to recipient T cells and intrathymic progenitors that had survived conditioning. Hyperexpanded clone frequencies declined over subsequent months; after one year, T-cell counts and TCRbeta diversity were mostly attributed to newly produced T cells.

The protocol used for the library was PCR. The sequencer was an Illumina HiSeq 2500. Molecular barcoding was employed in the preparation of TCR libraries, with unique molecular identifiers being used to normalize TCRbeta repertoire quantification. Starting from the raw public reads, TCRdb applied fastp trimming at Q25, assembled clones with MiXCR and retained in-frame beta chains. All rows with the same CDR3 protein become a single entry with the most common DNA and genes. This sample lists around 250,000 distinct CDR3 sequences; roughly 23% were detected once. The biggest ten clones account for about 2.5% of the sample.

The source was PBMCs, collected before TCRalphabeta/CD19-depleted stem cell transplant. In this chain, TRBV10-3 is recombined with TRBJ2-5; no D segment can be confidently identified. The TCR sequence derives from a girl under 10 years old with Fanconi anemia, due to receive a stem cell transplant. The CDR3 has the sequence CAISRDQETQYF. At the DNA level, the sequence is TGTGCCATCAGCAGAGACCAAGAGACCCAGTACTTC.